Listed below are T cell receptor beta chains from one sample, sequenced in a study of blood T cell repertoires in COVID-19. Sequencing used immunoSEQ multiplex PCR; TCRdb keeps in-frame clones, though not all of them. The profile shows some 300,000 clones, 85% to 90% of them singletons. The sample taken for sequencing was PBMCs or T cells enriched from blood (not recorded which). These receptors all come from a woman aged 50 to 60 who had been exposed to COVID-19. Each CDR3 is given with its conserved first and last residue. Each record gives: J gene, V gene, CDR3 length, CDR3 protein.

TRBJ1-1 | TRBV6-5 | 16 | CASSFAPHAGNTEAFF
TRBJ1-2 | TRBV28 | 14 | CASSLSGGNYGYTF
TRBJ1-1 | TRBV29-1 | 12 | CSVEPGGTEAFF
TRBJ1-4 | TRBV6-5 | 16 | CASSYSFRGVNEKLFF
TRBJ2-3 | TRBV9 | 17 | CASSVGQGFVSPDTQYF
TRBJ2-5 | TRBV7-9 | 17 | CASSNPQTSGAQETQYF
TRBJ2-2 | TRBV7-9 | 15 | CASEYRDTNTGELFF
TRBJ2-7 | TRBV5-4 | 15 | CASSPSSGNTYEQYF
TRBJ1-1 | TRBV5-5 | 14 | CASSLGQGVSEAFF
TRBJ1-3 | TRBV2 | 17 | CASSESIYLRSGNTIYF
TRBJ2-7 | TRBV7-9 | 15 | CASSLWTDSTYEQYF
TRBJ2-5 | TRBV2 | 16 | CASRAGTGGREETQYF
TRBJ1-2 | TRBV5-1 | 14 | CASSDPREGYGYTF
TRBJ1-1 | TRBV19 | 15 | CASNWGGSGNTEAFF
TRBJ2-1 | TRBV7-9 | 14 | CASNPGTYYNEQFF
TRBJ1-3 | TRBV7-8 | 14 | CASSLRETGNTIYF
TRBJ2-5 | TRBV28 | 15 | CASTNRGQGGETQYF
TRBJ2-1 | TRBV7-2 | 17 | CASSLGAGGKIVGEQFF
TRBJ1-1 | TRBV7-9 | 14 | CASSLRGGDTEAFF
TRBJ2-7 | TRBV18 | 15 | CASSPGTGGEYEQYF
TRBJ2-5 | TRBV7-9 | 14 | CASREGRYQETQYF
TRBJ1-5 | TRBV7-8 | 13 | CASSLQGSQPQHF
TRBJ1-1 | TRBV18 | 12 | CASSPPDREAFF
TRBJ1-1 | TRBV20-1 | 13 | CSARARANTEAFF
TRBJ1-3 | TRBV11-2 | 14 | CASSLDFPGNTIYF
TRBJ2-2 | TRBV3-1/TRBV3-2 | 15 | CASSYAGVITGELFF
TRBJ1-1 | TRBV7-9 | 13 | CASRQGSGTEAFF
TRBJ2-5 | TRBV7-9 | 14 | CASSLVGQQETQYF
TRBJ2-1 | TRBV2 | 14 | CATVLAGGHHEQFF
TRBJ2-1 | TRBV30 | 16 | CAWSESVSGDYNEQFF
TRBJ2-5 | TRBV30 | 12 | CAWSLGRETQYF
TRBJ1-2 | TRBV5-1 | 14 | CASSLDLAGEGYTF
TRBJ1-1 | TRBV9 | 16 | CASSAALDRGHTEAFF
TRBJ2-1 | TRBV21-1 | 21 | CASSKRIASGGAEGTYNEQFF
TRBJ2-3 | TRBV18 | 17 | CASSPGTSGGPTDTQYF
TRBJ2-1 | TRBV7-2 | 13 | CASGPGLNNEQFF
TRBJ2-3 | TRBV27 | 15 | CASSFAERDTDTQYF
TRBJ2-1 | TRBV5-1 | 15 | CASSAGLAGHNEQFF
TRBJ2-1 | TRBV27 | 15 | CASSLWSIDINEQFF
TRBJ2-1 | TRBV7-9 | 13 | CASSLPQGDWQFF
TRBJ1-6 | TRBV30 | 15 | CAWRGDSWRNSPLHF
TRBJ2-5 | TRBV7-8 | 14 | CASSPSIGAETQYF
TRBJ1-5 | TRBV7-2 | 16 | CASSFLGDRSNQPQHF
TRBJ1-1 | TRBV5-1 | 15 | CASSLGTGGYTEAFF
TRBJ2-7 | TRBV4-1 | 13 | CASSRFRSYEQYF
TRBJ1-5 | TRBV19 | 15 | CASSIVAGVGQPQHF
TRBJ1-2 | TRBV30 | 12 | CAWQQGNYGYTF
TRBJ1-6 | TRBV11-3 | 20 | CASSLEGWGDASSYNSPLHF
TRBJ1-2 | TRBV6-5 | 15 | CASSIDRPGGYGYTF
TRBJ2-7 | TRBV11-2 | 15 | CASSAGGGSSYEQYF
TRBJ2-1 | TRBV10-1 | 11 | CASRTSNEQFF
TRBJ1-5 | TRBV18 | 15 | CASSPRDSSNQPQHF
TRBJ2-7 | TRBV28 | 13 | CASSRTGAYEQYF
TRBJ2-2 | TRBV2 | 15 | CASSENGGAAGELFF
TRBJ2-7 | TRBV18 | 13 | CASSPGRFDEQYF